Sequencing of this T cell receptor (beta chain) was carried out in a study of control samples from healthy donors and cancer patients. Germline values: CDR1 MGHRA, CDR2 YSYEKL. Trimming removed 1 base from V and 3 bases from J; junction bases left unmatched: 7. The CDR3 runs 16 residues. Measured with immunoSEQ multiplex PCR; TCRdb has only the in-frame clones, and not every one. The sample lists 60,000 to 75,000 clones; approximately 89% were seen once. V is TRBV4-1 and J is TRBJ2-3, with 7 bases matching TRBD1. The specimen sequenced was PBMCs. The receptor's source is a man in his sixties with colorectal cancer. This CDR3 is CASSQAPRGRTDTQYF. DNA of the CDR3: TGCGCCAGCAGCCAAGCCCCGAGGGGGCGGACAGATACGCAGTATTTT.